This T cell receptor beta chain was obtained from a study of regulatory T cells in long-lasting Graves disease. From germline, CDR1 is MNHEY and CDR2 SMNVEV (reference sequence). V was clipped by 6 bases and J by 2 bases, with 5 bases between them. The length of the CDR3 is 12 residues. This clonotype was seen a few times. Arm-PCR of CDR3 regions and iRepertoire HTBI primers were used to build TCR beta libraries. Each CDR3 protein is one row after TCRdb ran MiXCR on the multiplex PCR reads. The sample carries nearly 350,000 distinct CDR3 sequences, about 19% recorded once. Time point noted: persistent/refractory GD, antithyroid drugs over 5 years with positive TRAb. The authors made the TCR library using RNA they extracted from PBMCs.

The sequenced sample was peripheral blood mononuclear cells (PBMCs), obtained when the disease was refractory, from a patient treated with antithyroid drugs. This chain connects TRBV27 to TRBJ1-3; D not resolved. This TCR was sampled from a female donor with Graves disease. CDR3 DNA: TGTGCCAGCAGGAATGCTGGAAACACCATATATTTT. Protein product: CASRNAGNTIYF.